The 7 T cell receptor beta chains below come from one sample, sequenced in a study of blood T cell repertoires in COVID-19. The method was immunoSEQ multiplex PCR; TCRdb's version includes in-frame clones alone and lacks a portion of them. The sample carries approximately 160,000 clones, around four fifths recorded once. The sequencing input was PBMCs or T cells enriched from blood (not recorded which). These TCRs come from a woman aged 45-65 years who had recovered from COVID-19.

J is TRBJ1-3 and V is TRBV27; the match to TRBD1 covers 9 bases. The germline gives CDR1 MNHEY, CDR2 SMNVEV (reference sequence). The CDR3 runs to 15 residues. With 4 bases clipped from V and 4 bases from J, the junction kept 5 bases outside the gene matches. The CDR3 DNA is TGTGCCAGCAGTTCGACAGGGGGAAAGGGAAACACCATATATTTT. Its protein product is CASSSTGGKGNTIYF.

The rearrangement joins TRBV6-6 to TRBJ1-5; TRBD1 is a possible D gene (6 bases). V gave up 7 bases and J gave up 7 bases, with 20 bases separating them. Germline V gives CDR1 MNHNY, CDR2 SVGAGI (reference sequence). The CDR3 consists of 15 residues. CDR3 sequence reads: CASTQNRDGIQPQHF. The DNA of the CDR3 is TGTGCCAGCACCCAGAACAGGGACGGGATCCAGCCCCAGCATTTT.

V gene TRBV19 combines with J gene TRBJ1-1; D uncertain. The CDR3 has 14 residues. V lost 1 base and J lost 9, with 15 bases in between. Germline V gives CDR1 LNHDA, CDR2 SQIVND (reference sequence). The CDR3 coding sequence is TGTGCCAGTAGTATAGGATCGGCCGCAGGTAAAGCTTTCTTT. Encoded protein: CASSIGSAAGKAFF.

The CDR3 here is CASSQDRAGTIYF. The DNA of the CDR3 is TGTGCCAGCAGCCAAGATCGTGCAGGGACCATATATTTT. The chain links TRBV3-1 (or the pseudogene TRBV3-2) to TRBJ1-3, with D tentatively TRBD1 (5 bases). V was clipped by 0 bases and J by 10 bases, with 10 bases between them. The germline gives CDR1 LGHDT, CDR2 YNNKEL (reference sequence). CDR3 length: 13 amino acids.

The V call is TRBV4-2, the J call TRBJ2-7; unclear D gene. With 2 bases removed from V and 3 bases from J, the gap between germline ends came to 11 bases. The CDR3 spans 14 residues. The germline V gene has CDR1 LGHNA and CDR2 YNFKEQ. CDR3 nucleotide sequence: TGTGCCAGCAGCCAAAGCTGGTCTCACTACGAGCAGTACTTC. Amino acids: CASSQSWSHYEQYF.

This chain uses TRBV5-6 with TRBJ2-3; D perhaps matches TRBD2 (7 bases). Germline CDR1 SGHDT, CDR2 YYEEEE. Trimming took 4 bases from V and 4 from J, leaving 25 bases between them. The CDR3 runs to 18 residues. The CDR3: CASSRWVLAGAGADTQYF. The CDR3 region has the DNA TGTGCCAGCAGCCGTTGGGTACTCGCGGGGGCCGGGGCAGATACGCAGTATTTT.

This chain uses TRBV4-2 with TRBJ2-3; 8 bases fit TRBD2. The CDR3 totals 16 residues. Germline V gives CDR1 LGHNA, CDR2 YNFKEQ. Trimming took 1 base from V and 5 from J; bases not matched to a gene: 8. Here the CDR3 reads CASSQVVSGVGDTQYF. The CDR3 DNA follows: TGTGCCAGCAGCCAAGTGGTTAGCGGGGTTGGAGATACGCAGTATTTT.